This TCR beta chain is drawn from a study of cytomegalovirus exposure and HLA in healthy donors. Regarding the study as a whole: Analysis was carried out at a later point, and it linked a missense DCLRE1C variant to TCR beta V- and J-gene trimming. HLA-A and HLA-B allele assignments for most subjects were reportedly predicted accurately using TCR beta sequences.

Donors were ostensibly healthy at sampling, although undocumented immune exposures were probable. 60 Vbeta and 13 Jbeta primers were used in PCR. Some clones are missing from TCRdb's copy, which holds only in-frame ones; the method was immunoSEQ multiplex PCR. The sample has roughly 66,000 clones; 55% to 65% are singletons. A note on this clone: The antigen remains unidentified.

From germline, CDR1 is LGHNA and CDR2 YNFKEQ. V shed 0 bases and J 4 bases; nucleotides not matched to a gene: 4. This CDR3 comprises 17 residues. The gene calls are TRBV4-2 and TRBJ2-5; 14 bases are a match to TRBD2. Sequences were obtained from PBMCs. This sequence originates from a woman between 45 and 65 years old in good health and CMV-seronegative. The CDR3: CASSQDGTSGRGETQYF. The CDR3, as DNA: TGTGCCAGCAGCCAAGATGGGACTAGCGGGAGAGGAGAGACCCAGTACTTC.